The present entry profiles one T cell receptor beta chain with its context. The record originates from a study of blood T cell repertoires in COVID-19. Study-wide context: Spain, Italy and the United States supplied samples that represented acute and convalescent COVID-19. In each case, the material was cDNA or gDNA derived from T cells, B-cell-depleted T cells, or PBMCs.

CDR3 length: 16 amino acids. V was clipped by 3 bases and J by 5 bases; unmatched bases: 10. In germline, CDR1 is SEHNR, CDR2 FQNEAQ (reference sequence). Original analysis: Cell counts per sample came from amplifying reference gene primers. Assay: immunoSEQ multiplex PCR; the TCRdb copy retains only in-frame clones and omits some. The V and J calls and clone size come from that table; D and trimming were worked out from the DNA. The sample lists around 200,000 clones, under 90% occurring once. The sample was peripheral blood. This receptor was identified in a man at least 80 years old with acute or convalescent COVID-19. J is TRBJ2-5 and V is TRBV7-9; 9 nucleotides align to TRBD1. The CDR3 coding sequence is TGTGCCAGCAGCTTCTACGGACAGGGGATTTCCGAGACCCAGTACTTC. Translating gives CASSFYGQGISETQYF.